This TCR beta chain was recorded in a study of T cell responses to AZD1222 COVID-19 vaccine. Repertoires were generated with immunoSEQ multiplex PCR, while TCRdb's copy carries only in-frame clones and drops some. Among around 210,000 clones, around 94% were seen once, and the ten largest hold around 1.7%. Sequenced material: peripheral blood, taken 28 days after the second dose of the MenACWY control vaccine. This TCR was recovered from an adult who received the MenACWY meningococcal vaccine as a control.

CDR3 amino acids: CASSSDRGDYEQYF. The CDR3 DNA reads as TGTGCCAGCAGCTCGGACAGGGGGGACTACGAGCAGTACTTC. V and J are TRBV5-4 and TRBJ2-7; 10 positions match TRBD1. The ends lost 3 bases at V and 3 bases at J; junction bases unmatched: 3. The CDR3 length is 14 residues. The germline V gene encodes CDR1 SGHNT and CDR2 YYREEE (reference sequence).